What follows are 8 T cell receptor beta chains derived from one specimen sequenced in a study of T cell repertoires in cytomegalovirus infection. TCRdb re-derived calls from the reads in MiXCR, one entry per CDR3 protein. The sample has about 770,000 distinct CDR3 sequences, 25% to 30% seen once. The antigens these receptors bind are not known. The source was cultured CD8+ T cells from PBMCs, collected from culture after CMV antigen stimulation. These receptors were taken from a human donor in good health (CMV status not recorded). Some clones in this sample may be carry-over from other donors' samples.

This clonotype appeared a few times. The chain is built from TRBV7-6 and TRBJ1-1, with a possible D match to TRBD1 (6 bases). Germline CDR1 SGHVS, CDR2 FNYEAQ. Trimming removed 1 base at V and 5 bases at J, with 14 bases between. CDR3 length: 15 residues. The CDR3 DNA sequence: TGTGCCAGCAGCTTAGGGGGGCGAGAGGGGACTGAAGCTTTCTTT. Its protein is CASSLGGREGTEAFF.

The chain links TRBV6-6 to TRBJ2-5; the D gene is possibly TRBD1 (5 bases). Deletions cut 0 bases from V and 5 bases from J, with 16 bases between. Germline V gene sequence: CDR1 MNHNY, CDR2 SVGAGI (reference sequence). The CDR3 contains 16 residues. As DNA, the CDR3 is TGTGCCAGCAGTTACTCGGTCAGGGTGGGCGAGGAGACCCAGTACTTC. This encodes CASSYSVRVGEETQYF.

This rearrangement joins TRBV5-1 to TRBJ1-1; possible D gene TRBD1, 5 bases. Germline V gives CDR1 SGHRS, CDR2 YFSETQ. The CDR3 has 13 residues. Trimming took 4 bases from V and 4 from J, leaving 11 bases between them. CDR3 protein: CASSGTEGTEAFF. The DNA of the CDR3 is TGCGCCAGCAGCGGGACCGAAGGCACTGAAGCTTTCTTT.

This chain connects TRBV28 to TRBJ1-4; D not certain. Germline lookup yields CDR1 MDHEN and CDR2 SYDVKM. This CDR3 is 15 amino acids long. V gave up 3 bases and J gave up 1 base, with 9 bases separating them. CDR3 in DNA: TGTGCCAGCAGTTTCGGTGCAGTAACTAATGAAAAACTGTTTTTT. As protein: CASSFGAVTNEKLFF.

This clonotype was seen at least ten times. The chain employs TRBV28 and TRBJ2-2; the D is unclear. The V end was cut by 7 bases, the J end by 1 base, with 7 bases between. CDR3 length: 13 residues. Germline values: CDR1 MDHEN, CDR2 SYDVKM. The CDR3 bases are TGTGCCAGCACCACATTGAACACCGGGGAGCTGTTTTTT. Amino acid sequence: CASTTLNTGELFF.

This clonotype turned up a few times. The rearrangement uses TRBV12-3 or TRBV12-4 and TRBJ1-1; no clear D. The CDR3 covers 13 residues. The V gene lost 8 bases and the J gene lost 5 bases, with 15 bases spanning the gap. For the CDR3, the DNA is TGTGCCAGCGTCCCACATACGGGGACTGAAGCTTTCTTT. Residues: CASVPHTGTEAFF.

In this sample, this clonotype turned up a few times. The chain is built from TRBV6-5 and TRBJ2-2, with 7 bases aligning to TRBD1. The V segment lost 3 bases and the J segment 6 bases; nucleotides outside the gene matches: 13. The CDR3 contains 17 residues. Germline V gene data show CDR1 as MNHEY and CDR2 as SVGAGI. CDR3: CASSYLRGIPSAGELFF. The CDR3, as DNA: TGTGCCAGCAGTTATCTCAGGGGGATCCCCAGCGCCGGGGAGCTGTTTTTT.

This clonotype has a handful of counts. The rearrangement uses TRBV6-2 or TRBV6-3 and TRBJ2-7; no clear D gene. The CDR3 is made up of 16 amino acids. CDR1 is MNHEY and CDR2 is SVGEGT in the germline V gene. Trimming left V 2 bases short and J 5 bases short, with 19 bases between. DNA for the CDR3: TGTGCCAGCAGTTACCCCGAGACTGTACTGAATAACGAGCAGTACTTC. Translating gives CASSYPETVLNNEQYF.